A selection of T cell receptor beta chains follows, all from one sample in a study of control samples from healthy donors and cancer patients. TCRdb's copy holds only in-frame clones and misses some; the assay was immunoSEQ multiplex PCR. The sample contains roughly 60,000 clones, 94% of which appear only once. Sequencing used blood. The receptors come from a young man in good health. CDR3s leave out the opening cysteine and the closing phenylalanine or tryptophan. Some rows have no size entry. The others give once, few or many, or a class for an expanded clone.

CDR3 length,clone size,V gene,CDR3 protein
12,.,TRBV6-5,ASSPPGQNTEAF
12,.,TRBV7-9,ASSLRGGTYGYT
12,.,TRBV19,ASSPDRGSYEQY
13,.,TRBV6-4,ASRPHQGGWNEQF
11,.,TRBV6-5,ASSVGQGYGYT
12,.,TRBV18,ASSKGQGGSPLH
12,.,TRBV3-1/TRBV3-2,ASRGLIDTGELF
10,.,TRBV28,GASGSSDTQY
14,.,TRBV6-6,ATWVAGGPGAETQY
15,.,TRBV7-9,ASSEPLSGGLTDTQY
11,.,TRBV6-5,ASSSASSHGYT
12,.,TRBV5-1,ASSYGQGERSIY
14,.,TRBV5-1,ASSLSTSGGTDTQY
11,.,TRBV11-2,ASSFTKNTEAF
10,.,TRBV29-1,SVERGRETQY
13,.,TRBV13,ASSSSRRGDYGYT
11,.,TRBV19,ASSAQDVSIGH
13,.,TRBV7-2,ASSLGTSGVETQY
9,.,TRBV3-1/TRBV3-2,ASSQETAQF
15,.,TRBV3-1/TRBV3-2,ASSPKRLAGGTGELF
12,.,TRBV11-3,ASSLGQGYNEQF
14,.,TRBV5-1,ASSGQGARYQETQY
12,.,TRBV27,ASQTGGWRSEAF
13,.,TRBV19,ASSMRQGANYGYT
10,few,TRBV30,AGQGSSYEQY
15,.,TRBV18,ASSPIAGTSGDNEQF
11,.,TRBV6-5,ASRGWGDDGYT
14,.,TRBV29-1,SVALPGSSGPYEQY
9,.,TRBV28,ASSFWGPPH
12,.,TRBV7-3,ASSPNGMNTEAF
15,.,TRBV5-1,ASSSVSGSGGSYEQY
14,.,TRBV24-1,ATSDSRWETQETQY
12,.,TRBV5-1,ASSSTGEFYEQY
11,.,TRBV9,ASSVGGVEPQH
14,.,TRBV29-1,SVEDHKNRGSTEAF
10,.,TRBV27,ASRGQGSRLH
11,.,TRBV6-5,ASWGGHPFEQY
13,.,TRBV4-3,ASSQDRGGNYGYT
10,.,TRBV19,ASSIRDGSLD
14,.,TRBV14,ASSPRDSVPDNEQF
11,.,TRBV9,ASRRTGTDGYT
13,once,TRBV7-2,ASSPGGQGHQPQH
12,few,TRBV2,ASSASGTPRGYT
12,.,TRBV11-1,ASSPGRGQETQY
14,.,TRBV9,ASSVGTGIVAGELF
15,.,TRBV5-1,ASSLVGLAGRADTQY
12,.,TRBV14,ASSQVSVNSPLH
11,.,TRBV6-5,ASSSGPNQPQH
12,.,TRBV10-2,ATVDNPNTGELF